Included here is one T cell receptor beta chain sequence, with context. TCRdb reprocessed the 5' RACE reads and reports one entry per CDR3 protein, with no DNA. The repertoire shows around 180,000 distinct CDR3 sequences; the top ten hold 20% to 25%. The data were taken from a study of T cells expressing NK-cell markers. There are 17 residues in the CDR3. CDR1 is LGHNA, CDR2 YNFKEQ, per germline. The J gene is TRBJ2-2, the V gene TRBV4-2; the D call from TCRdb, TRBD2, cannot be confirmed without DNA. Sequenced: blood T cells: a sorted CD56 or NKG2C T cell subset, CD4+ or CD8+ T cells, or bulk PBMC T cells (not recorded which). This receptor was taken from a man between 18 and 69 years old in good health. The CDR3 loop is CASSQVIAGLDTGELFF.